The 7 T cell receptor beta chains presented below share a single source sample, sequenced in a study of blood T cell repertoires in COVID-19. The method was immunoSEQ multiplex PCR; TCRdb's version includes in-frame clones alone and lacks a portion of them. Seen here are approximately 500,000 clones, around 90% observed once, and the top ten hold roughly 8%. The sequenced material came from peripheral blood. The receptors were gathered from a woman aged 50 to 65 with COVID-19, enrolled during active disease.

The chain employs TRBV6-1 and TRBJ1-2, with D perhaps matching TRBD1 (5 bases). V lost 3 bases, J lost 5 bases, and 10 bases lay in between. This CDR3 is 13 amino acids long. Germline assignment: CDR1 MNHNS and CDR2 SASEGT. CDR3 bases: TGTGCCAGCAGTGAGGGCAGGGAATATGGCTACACCTTC. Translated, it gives CASSEGREYGYTF.

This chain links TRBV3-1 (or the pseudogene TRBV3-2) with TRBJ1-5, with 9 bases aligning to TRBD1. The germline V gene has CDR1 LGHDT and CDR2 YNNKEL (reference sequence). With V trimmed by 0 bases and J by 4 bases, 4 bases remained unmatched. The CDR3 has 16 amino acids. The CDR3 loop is CASSQENDRGNQPQHF. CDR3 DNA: TGTGCCAGCAGCCAAGAAAACGACAGGGGGAATCAGCCCCAGCATTTT.

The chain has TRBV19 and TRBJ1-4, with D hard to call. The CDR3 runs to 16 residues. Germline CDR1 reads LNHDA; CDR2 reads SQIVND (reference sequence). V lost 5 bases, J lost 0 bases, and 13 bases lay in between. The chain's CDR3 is CASSSRTSTTNEKLFF. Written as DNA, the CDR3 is TGTGCCAGTAGTTCTCGGACTTCAACAACTAATGAAAAACTGTTTTTT.

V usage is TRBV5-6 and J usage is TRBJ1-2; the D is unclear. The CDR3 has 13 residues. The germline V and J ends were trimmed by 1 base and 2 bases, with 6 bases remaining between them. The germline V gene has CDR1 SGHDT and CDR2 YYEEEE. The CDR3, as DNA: TGTGCCAGCAGCTTGTCCCTGAACTATGGCTACACCTTC. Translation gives CASSLSLNYGYTF.

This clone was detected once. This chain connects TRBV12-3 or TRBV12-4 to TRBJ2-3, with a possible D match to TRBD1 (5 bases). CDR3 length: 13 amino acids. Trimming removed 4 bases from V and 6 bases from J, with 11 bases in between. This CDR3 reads CASSWTAGDTQYF. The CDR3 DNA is TGTGCCAGCAGTTGGACCGCAGGGGATACGCAGTATTTT.

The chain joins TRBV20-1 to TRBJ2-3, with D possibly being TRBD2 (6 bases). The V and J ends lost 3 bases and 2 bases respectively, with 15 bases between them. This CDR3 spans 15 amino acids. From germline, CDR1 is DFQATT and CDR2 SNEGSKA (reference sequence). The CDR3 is CSASLSRGYTDTQYF. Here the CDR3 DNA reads TGCAGTGCTAGTTTGTCGCGGGGCTACACAGATACGCAGTATTTT.

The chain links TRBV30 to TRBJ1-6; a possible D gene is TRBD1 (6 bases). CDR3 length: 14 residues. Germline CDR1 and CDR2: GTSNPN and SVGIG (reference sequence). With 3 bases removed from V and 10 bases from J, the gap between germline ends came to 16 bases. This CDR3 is CAWRIGGRGSPLHF. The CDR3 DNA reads TGTGCCTGGAGGATCGGGGGGCGTGGGTCACCCCTCCACTTT.